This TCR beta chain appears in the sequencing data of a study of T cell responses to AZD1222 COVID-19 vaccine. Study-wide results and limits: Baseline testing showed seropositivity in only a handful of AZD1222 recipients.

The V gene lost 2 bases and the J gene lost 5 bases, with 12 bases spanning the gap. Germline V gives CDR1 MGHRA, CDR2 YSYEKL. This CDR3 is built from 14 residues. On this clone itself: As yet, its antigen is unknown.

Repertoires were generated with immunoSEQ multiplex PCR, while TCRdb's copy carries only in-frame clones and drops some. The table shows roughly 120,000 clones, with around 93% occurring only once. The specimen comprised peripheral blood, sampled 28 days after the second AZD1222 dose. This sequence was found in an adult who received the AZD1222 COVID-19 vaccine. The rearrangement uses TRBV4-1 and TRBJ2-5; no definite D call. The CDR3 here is CASSQLRVTETQYF. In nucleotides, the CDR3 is TGCGCCAGCAGCCAACTAAGGGTAACCGAGACCCAGTACTTC.